Below are 7 T cell receptor beta chains sequenced from a single sample in a study of T cell changes during pregnancy in multiple sclerosis (dated by TCRdb to between 2018 and 2020). Preparation of the library involved the immunoSEQ multiplex PCR assay. Held by TCRdb, this immuneACCESS table contains in-frame sequences only and omits some clones. Under half of the omission traces to an unresolved V gene where checked; the cause of the rest is unknown. In this sample the table shows around 99,000 clones, 85% to 95% of which occur a single time. The ten largest account for roughly 0.82% of the sample. The sample in question was peripheral blood, obtained in the third trimester of pregnancy. The source is a female donor in good health, enrolled as a control in a pregnancy study.

In its sample, this clone was seen once. This chain links TRBV2 with TRBJ1-1, with 7 bases fitting TRBD1. The CDR3 runs to 15 residues. The germline CDR1 and CDR2 sequences are SNHLY and FYNNEI. Germline trimming cut 0 bases from V and 4 bases from J; bases unmatched to any gene: 5. The CDR3 spells CASSEARNRGTEAFF. CDR3 DNA: TGTGCCAGCAGTGAAGCGCGGAACAGGGGCACTGAAGCTTTCTTT.

The V and J genes are TRBV7-2 and TRBJ1-5; maybe TRBD1 (5 bases). Germline CDR1 and CDR2: SGHTA and FQGNSA. There are 15 residues in the CDR3. Trimming took off 3 bases at V and 6 bases at J, with 15 bases between the two ends. This chain's CDR3 is CASSLSTGDGQPQHF. In DNA form, the CDR3 reads TGTGCCAGCAGCTTGTCCACAGGTGACGGTCAGCCCCAGCATTTT. Full variable domain (remainder filled in from reference TRBV7-2 and TRBJ1-5): GAGVSQSPSNKVTEKGKDVELRCDPISGHTALYWYRQSLGQGLEFLIYFQGNSAPDKSGLPSDRFSAERTGGSVSTLTIQRTQQEDSAVYLCASSLSTGDGQPQHFGDGTRLSIL.

The chain is built from TRBV7-3 and TRBJ1-1, with a tentative D call TRBD1 (6 bases). Trimming left V 3 bases short and J 1 base short, with 6 bases between. There are 13 residues in the CDR3. Per germline, CDR1 SGHTA and CDR2 FQGTGA. The chain's CDR3 is CASSLDRNTEAFF. Here the CDR3 DNA reads TGTGCCAGCAGCTTGGACAGGAACACTGAAGCTTTCTTT.

This chain links TRBV30 with TRBJ2-7; TRBD2 is a possible D gene (6 bases). V was trimmed by 2 bases and J by 4 bases, leaving 15 bases between them. The germline V gene encodes CDR1 GTSNPN and CDR2 SVGIG (reference sequence). This CDR3 contains 14 residues. In nucleotides, the CDR3 is TGTGCCTGGAGTCCGTTCGGGGGATCATACGAGCAGTACTTC. It yields the protein CAWSPFGGSYEQYF.

This clone was observed once. The chain combines TRBV18 with TRBJ1-5, with 12 bases aligning to TRBD1. The CDR3 has 15 amino acids. Per the germline V gene, CDR1 is KGHSH and CDR2 is LQKENI. V gave up 4 bases and J gave up 5 bases; unmatched junction bases: 3. The CDR3 protein is CASSQGQGAYQPQHF. CDR3 coding DNA: TGTGCCAGCTCACAGGGACAGGGGGCTTATCAGCCCCAGCATTTT.

The chain combines TRBV15 with TRBJ1-6, with D perhaps matching TRBD1 (6 bases). CDR3 length: 14 residues. Trimming removed 0 bases at V and 11 bases at J, with 11 bases between. Germline CDR1 reads LNHNV; CDR2 reads YYDKDF (reference sequence). CDR3 sequence: CATSRETGRAPLHF. The CDR3, as DNA: TGTGCCACCAGCAGAGAAACAGGGCGGGCACCCCTCCACTTT.

The gene calls are TRBV7-9 and TRBJ2-3; D is uncertain. The V gene lost 3 bases and the J gene lost 0 bases, with 7 bases spanning the gap. CDR1 and CDR2 (germline): SEHNR, FQNEAQ (reference sequence). The CDR3 totals 14 residues. CDR3 in DNA: TGTGCCAGCAGCTTCGGGTTTAGCACAGATACGCAGTATTTT. Its protein is CASSFGFSTDTQYF.